This TCR beta chain was recorded in a study of human T cells and chemical hapten exposure. The V gene end was trimmed by 0 bases and the J gene end by 6 bases; junction bases not matched to a gene: 4. CDR3 length: 15 amino acids. Germline values: CDR1 SGHRS, CDR2 YFSETQ. TCRdb analysed the RACE reads with MiXCR anew, one entry per CDR3 protein. The sample comprises 75,000 to 90,000 distinct CDR3 sequences, 9% to 12% of which are singletons, and 1.4% rests with the top ten. Stated time point: patch test 1, 2 weeks after DPC sensitization. Treatment in this sample: therapeutic diphenylcyclopropenone sensitization with weekly scalp DPC. This clonotype was detected a few times.

The material was whole blood, obtained in connection with sensitization to the hapten diphenylcyclopropenone (DPC). The clonotype was recovered from a woman aged 45-60 years with alopecia areata. Some clones in this sample may be carry-over from other donors' samples. This chain uses TRBV5-1 with TRBJ2-1, with 9 bases aligning to TRBD2. CDR3 residues: CASSLVAGASNEQFF. The CDR3, as DNA: TGCGCCAGCAGCTTGGTAGCGGGAGCAAGCAATGAGCAGTTCTTC.